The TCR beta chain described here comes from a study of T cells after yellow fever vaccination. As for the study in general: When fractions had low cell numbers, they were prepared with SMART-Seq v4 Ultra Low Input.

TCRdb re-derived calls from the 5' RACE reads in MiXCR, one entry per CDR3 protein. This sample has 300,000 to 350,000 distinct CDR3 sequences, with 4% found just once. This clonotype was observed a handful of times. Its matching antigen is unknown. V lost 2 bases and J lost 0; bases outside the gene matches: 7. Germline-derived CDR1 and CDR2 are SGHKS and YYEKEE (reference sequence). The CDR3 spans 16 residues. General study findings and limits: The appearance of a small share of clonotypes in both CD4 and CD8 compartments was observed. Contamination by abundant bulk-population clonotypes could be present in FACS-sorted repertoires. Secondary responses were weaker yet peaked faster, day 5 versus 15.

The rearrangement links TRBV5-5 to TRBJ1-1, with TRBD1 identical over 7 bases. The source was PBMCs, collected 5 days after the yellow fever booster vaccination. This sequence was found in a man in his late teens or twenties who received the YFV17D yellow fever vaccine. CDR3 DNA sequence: TGTGCCAGCAGCTTCACGCCGGGACAGTTGAACACTGAAGCTTTCTTT. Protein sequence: CASSFTPGQLNTEAFF.